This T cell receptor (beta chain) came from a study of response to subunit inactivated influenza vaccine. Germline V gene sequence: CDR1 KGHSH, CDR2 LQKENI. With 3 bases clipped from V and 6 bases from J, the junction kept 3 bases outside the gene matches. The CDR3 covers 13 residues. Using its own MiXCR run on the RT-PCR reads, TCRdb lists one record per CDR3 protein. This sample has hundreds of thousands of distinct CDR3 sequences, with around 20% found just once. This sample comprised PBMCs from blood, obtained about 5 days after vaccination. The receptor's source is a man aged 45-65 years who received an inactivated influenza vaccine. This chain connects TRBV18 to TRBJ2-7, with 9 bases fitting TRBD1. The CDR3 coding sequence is TGTGCCAGCTCACCCGGGACAGGGATCGAGCAGTACTTC. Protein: CASSPGTGIEQYF. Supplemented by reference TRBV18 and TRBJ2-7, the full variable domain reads NAGVMQNPRHLVRRRGQEARLRCSPMKGHSHVYWYRQLPEEGLKFMVYLQKENIIDESGMPKERFSAEFPKEGPSILRIQQVVRGDSAAYFCASSPGTGIEQYFGPGTRLTVT.